These 26 T cell receptor beta chains originate from one sample sequenced in a study of shared clonotypes between healthy human individuals (dated by TCRdb to about 2020). CD8 naive samples consisted of CD45RO-negative cells that were positively selected for CCR7, yielding a CD45RA+CCR7+ population without TemRA cells. Libraries were prepared through the immunoSEQ multiplex PCR assay. This immuneACCESS table, as held by TCRdb, lists in-frame sequences with V and J called but not all clones. Of the missing ones, under half trace to an unresolved V gene in checked studies; the others have no known cause. The sample table records over 2 million clones; about 95% of these occur just once. The ten most abundant clones make up about 1.1% of the sample. The specimen sequenced was naive CD8+ T cells sorted from blood. The meaning of the sample's cell subset or site label: CD45RA+CCR7+. These receptors came from a man younger than 35 in good health.

The genes are TRBV7-2 and TRBJ2-5; 7 bases are shared with TRBD2. V was clipped by 5 bases and J by 1 base; unmatched bases: 4. The CDR3 is made up of 14 amino acids. Germline lookup yields CDR1 SGHTA and CDR2 FQGNSA. The CDR3 here is CASSPGLVQETQYF. The CDR3 DNA is TGTGCCAGCAGCCCTGGACTAGTCCAAGAGACCCAGTACTTC.

The chain combines TRBV19 with TRBJ2-2; no firm D call. The CDR3 is made up of 13 amino acids. Germline V gene data show CDR1 as LNHDA and CDR2 as SQIVND (reference sequence). The V gene lost 5 bases and the J gene lost 0 bases, with 4 bases spanning the gap. CDR3 loop: CASSGANTGELFF. DNA of the CDR3: TGTGCCAGTAGTGGGGCGAACACCGGGGAGCTGTTTTTT.

V is TRBV5-6 and J is TRBJ2-7; D uncertain. V gave up 4 bases and J gave up 4 bases, with 9 bases separating them. CDR1 is SGHDT and CDR2 is YYEEEE in the germline V gene. The CDR3 has 12 amino acids. This chain's CDR3 is CASSTEPYEQYF. The CDR3 DNA sequence: TGTGCCAGCAGCACGGAACCTTACGAGCAGTACTTC.

J is TRBJ1-1 and V is TRBV29-1; 8 bases fit TRBD1. Per the germline V gene, CDR1 is SQVTM and CDR2 is ANQGSEA. This CDR3 has 14 residues. Losses at the gene ends were 6 bases for V and 3 bases for J; bases not matched to a gene: 9. The CDR3, as DNA: TGCAGCGTCGGGACAGGCCCTCTAGACACTGAAGCTTTCTTT. It yields the protein CSVGTGPLDTEAFF.

This chain connects TRBV4-2 to TRBJ2-7; 8 bases fit TRBD1. J was trimmed by 0 bases and V by 5 bases; bases with no gene match: 6. This CDR3 has 15 amino acids. CDR1 is LGHNA, CDR2 YNFKEQ, per germline. CDR3 residues: CASSLGQGSSYEQYF. The CDR3 DNA reads TGTGCCAGCAGCTTAGGACAGGGAAGCTCCTACGAGCAGTACTTC.

The sample holds one count of this clone. The chain recombines TRBV7-3 with TRBJ1-2; D is perhaps TRBD1 (5 bases). Germline assignment: CDR1 SGHTA and CDR2 FQGTGA. The germline V and J ends were trimmed by 4 bases and 3 bases, with 12 bases remaining between them. The CDR3 spans 14 residues. The CDR3, as DNA: TGTGCCAGCAGCTCGGGACCTGAGGACTATGGCTACACCTTC. Amino acid sequence: CASSSGPEDYGYTF.

This chain uses TRBV9 with TRBJ2-7; weak D call: TRBD2 (5 bases). The CDR3 contains 15 residues. Germline V gives CDR1 SGDLS, CDR2 YYNGEE. Trimming took 4 bases from V and 2 from J, leaving 16 bases between them. CDR3 in amino acids: CASSPWSGRTYEQYF. CDR3 nucleotide sequence: TGTGCCAGCAGCCCATGGAGCGGTAGAACCTACGAGCAGTACTTC.

To note about this clone: This sample includes further DNA sequences coding for the same CDR3. This chain joins TRBV19 and TRBJ2-7; the match to TRBD1 covers 7 bases. This CDR3 spans 14 amino acids. Trimming took 5 bases from V and 3 from J; bases not matched to a gene: 7. Germline V CDR1 and CDR2: LNHDA, SQIVND (reference sequence). The CDR3 nucleotides read TGTGCCAGTAGTCCCCGGGACAGCAGCTACGAGCAGTACTTC. Residues: CASSPRDSSYEQYF.

On this clone itself: Additional DNA sequences in this sample encode the identical CDR3. This CDR3 is CASSVEGSSYEQYF. CDR3 DNA sequence: TGTGCCAGCAGCGTAGAAGGTTCCAGCTACGAGCAGTACTTC. The chain couples TRBV9 to TRBJ2-7; D ambiguous. Trimming took off 0 bases at V and 3 bases at J, with 10 bases between the two ends. CDR1 is SGDLS and CDR2 is YYNGEE in the germline V gene. This CDR3 is 14 amino acids long.

The V and J genes are TRBV5-4 and TRBJ1-4; no firm D call. The CDR3 sequence is 13 residues long. Trimming shortened V by 4 bases and J by 0 bases, and 4 bases separated the two germline ends. CDR1 is SGHNT, CDR2 YYREEE, per germline (reference sequence). Here the CDR3 DNA reads TGTGCCAGCAGCCCTGCAACTAATGAAAAACTGTTTTTT. This sequence encodes CASSPATNEKLFF. The full variable domain, rest sourced from reference TRBV5-4 and TRBJ1-4, is ETGVTQSPTHLIKTRGQQVTLRCSSQSGHNTVSWYQQALGQGPQFIFQYYREEENGRGNFPPRFSGLQFPNYSSELNVNALELDDSALYLCASSPATNEKLFFGSGTQLSVL.

The chain has TRBV29-1 and TRBJ2-7; TRBD2 agrees at 14 bases. Germline loops: CDR1 SQVTM, CDR2 ANQGSEA. CDR3 length equals 19 residues. V shed 2 bases, J shed 3 bases, and the junction held 15 bases outside the gene matches. The CDR3 is CSVEHPGTSGRGAYYEQYF. CDR3 nucleotides: TGCAGCGTTGAACACCCCGGGACTAGCGGGAGAGGGGCCTACTACGAGCAGTACTTC.

A remark on this clone: The same CDR3 can be traced to other DNA sequences in this sample. The chain is built from TRBV12-5 and TRBJ2-7, with D unclear. This CDR3 region has 11 residues. CDR1 and CDR2 (germline): LGHNT, FRNRAP. The ends were cut back, 1 base at V and 7 bases at J, with 5 bases in the middle. The CDR3 sequence: CASGLGPEQYF. DNA of the CDR3: TGTGCTAGTGGTTTGGGACCTGAGCAGTACTTC.

The V gene is TRBV5-6, the J gene TRBJ2-5; D not resolved. This CDR3 is built from 14 residues. V lost 4 bases to trimming and J lost 2 bases, with 12 bases between them. Germline V gene sequence: CDR1 SGHDT, CDR2 YYEEEE. CDR3 DNA: TGTGCCAGCAGCAAAGTCGCCCCTCAAGAGACCCAGTACTTC. Translation gives CASSKVAPQETQYF.

V and J are TRBV7-2 and TRBJ2-1; no reliable D call. This CDR3 has 14 amino acids. V lost 5 bases to trimming and J lost 7 bases, with 15 bases between them. From germline, CDR1 is SGHTA and CDR2 FQGNSA. Here the CDR3 reads CASSPPGISNEQFF. Here the CDR3 DNA reads TGTGCCAGCAGCCCGCCTGGGATTAGTAATGAGCAGTTCTTC.

The V and J genes are TRBV2 and TRBJ1-4, with D unclear. V lost 5 bases, J lost 8 bases, and 6 bases lay in between. This CDR3 region has 11 residues. Per germline, CDR1 SNHLY and CDR2 FYNNEI. In DNA form, the CDR3 reads TGTGCCAGCAGTTTGATCGAAAAACTGTTTTTT. Residues: CASSLIEKLFF. Filled out from reference TRBV2 and TRBJ1-4, the complete variable domain reads EPEVTQTPSHQVTQMGQEVILRCVPISNHLYFYWYRQILGQKVEFLVSFYNNEISEKSEIFDDQFSVERPDGSNFTLKIRSTKLEDSAMYFCASSLIEKLFFGSGTQLSVL.

This chain uses TRBV6-1 with TRBJ1-5; TRBD1 agrees at 7 bases. Germline CDR1 and CDR2: MNHNS and SASEGT. J lost 2 bases, V lost 2 bases, and 6 bases had no gene match. There are 16 residues in the CDR3. CDR3 protein: CASSEWAGGGNQPQHF. CDR3 coding DNA: TGTGCCAGCAGTGAATGGGCAGGGGGTGGCAATCAGCCCCAGCATTTT.

This rearrangement joins TRBV2 to TRBJ1-2; 10 bases are a match to TRBD1. Germline V gene sequence: CDR1 SNHLY, CDR2 FYNNEI. The CDR3 spans 14 residues. The J segment lost 8 bases and the V segment lost 8 bases, leaving 11 bases of the junction unmatched. Here the CDR3 reads CASGGGQGLTGYTF. CDR3 nucleotides: TGTGCCAGCGGGGGGGGACAGGGGCTGACGGGCTACACCTTC. The whole variable domain, remainder taken from reference TRBV2 and TRBJ1-2, is EPEVTQTPSHQVTQMGQEVILRCVPISNHLYFYWYRQILGQKVEFLVSFYNNEISEKSEIFDDQFSVERPDGSNFTLKIRSTKLEDSAMYFCASGGGQGLTGYTFGSGTRLTVV.

The chain joins TRBV7-8 to TRBJ1-1; D remains ambiguous. The CDR3 covers 12 residues. The V gene lost 0 bases and the J gene lost 5 bases, with 4 bases spanning the gap. Per germline, CDR1 SGHVS and CDR2 FQNEAQ. The CDR3 reads CASSLAQTEAFF. CDR3 nucleotide sequence: TGTGCCAGCAGCTTAGCACAGACTGAAGCTTTCTTT. The full variable domain, in which reference TRBV7-8 and TRBJ1-1 provide the parts outside the CDR3, is GAGVSQSPRYKVAKRGQDVALRCDPISGHVSLFWYQQALGQGPEFLTYFQNEAQLDKSGLPSDRFFAERPEGSVSTLKIQRTQQEDSAVYLCASSLAQTEAFFGQGTRLTVV.

This clone is a singleton in its sample. This chain uses TRBV30 with TRBJ1-1; D unresolved. Germline V gives CDR1 GTSNPN, CDR2 SVGIG (reference sequence). V lost 1 base to trimming and J lost 4 bases, with 4 bases between them. The length of the CDR3 is 11 residues. The chain's CDR3 is CAWSDFTEAFF. In nucleotides, the CDR3 is TGTGCCTGGAGTGACTTCACTGAAGCTTTCTTT.

The chain joins TRBV7-9 to TRBJ1-4; D remains ambiguous. V was trimmed by 0 bases and J by 6 bases, leaving 5 bases between them. This CDR3 is built from 13 residues. The germline gives CDR1 SEHNR, CDR2 FQNEAQ (reference sequence). CDR3 DNA sequence: TGTGCCAGCAGCTTAGCGGCATATGAAAAACTGTTTTTT. This encodes CASSLAAYEKLFF. Full variable domain (outside the CDR3, taken from reference TRBV7-9 and TRBJ1-4): DTGVSQNPRHKITKRGQNVTFRCDPISEHNRLYWYRQTLGQGPEFLTYFQNEAQLEKSRLLSDRFSAERPKGSFSTLEIQRTEQGDSAMYLCASSLAAYEKLFFGSGTQLSVL.

The chain couples TRBV7-9 to TRBJ2-1; D assignment may be TRBD1 or TRBD2 (5 bases each). The CDR3 has 13 residues. V lost 8 bases to trimming and J lost 7 bases, with 15 bases between them. In germline, CDR1 is SEHNR, CDR2 FQNEAQ (reference sequence). Written as DNA, the CDR3 is TGTGCCAGCCTGGGGGTTTTTACGAATGAGCAGTTCTTC. It encodes CASLGVFTNEQFF.

This clone was recorded only once. Here the CDR3 DNA reads TGCAGCGTTGAGGGACTAGCAACTGAGCAGTTCTTC. It translates to CSVEGLATEQFF. V is TRBV29-1 and J is TRBJ2-1, with TRBD2 matching 9 bases. Germline assignment: CDR1 SQVTM and CDR2 ANQGSEA. After removal of 3 bases from V and 9 bases from J, the junction contained 3 bases not matched to a gene. The CDR3 has 12 amino acids.

The chain uses TRBV10-2 and TRBJ2-7, with 10 bases that match TRBD2. Trimming removed 7 bases from V and 5 bases from J; junction bases left unmatched: 11. The CDR3 length is 15 residues. CDR1 and CDR2 (germline): WSHSY, SAAADI. Here the CDR3 DNA reads TGCGCCAGCAAAGAAGCACTAGCGGGAAGGAACGAGCAGTACTTC. Translation: CASKEALAGRNEQYF.

About this clone itself: The sample carries other DNA sequences with the same CDR3. The rearrangement joins TRBV2 to TRBJ2-7; D is unresolved. The germline V gene encodes CDR1 SNHLY and CDR2 FYNNEI. This CDR3 comprises 11 residues. Trimming took 4 bases from V and 4 from J, leaving 5 bases between them. CDR3 amino acids: CASSASYEQYF. CDR3 sequence (DNA): TGTGCCAGCAGTGCATCGTACGAGCAGTACTTC. Full variable domain (outside the CDR3, taken from reference TRBV2 and TRBJ2-7): EPEVTQTPSHQVTQMGQEVILRCVPISNHLYFYWYRQILGQKVEFLVSFYNNEISEKSEIFDDQFSVERPDGSNFTLKIRSTKLEDSAMYFCASSASYEQYFGPGTRLTVT.

The chain combines TRBV5-1 with TRBJ2-5, with unresolved D. The CDR3 is 19 residues long. Germline values: CDR1 SGHRS, CDR2 YFSETQ. V was trimmed by 0 bases and J by 4 bases, leaving 25 bases between them. The DNA for the CDR3 is TGCGCCAGCAGCTTGGACTCCCCACATGGGTCTGAACCAGGAGAGACCCAGTACTTC. It is translated as CASSLDSPHGSEPGETQYF.

The chain links TRBV13 to TRBJ2-7; 8 bases match TRBD1. The CDR3 is 15 residues long. The V and J ends lost 4 bases and 3 bases, in that order; junction bases with no gene match: 8. Germline V CDR1 and CDR2: PRHDT, FYEKMQ (reference sequence). CDR3 residues: CASSSMTGEGYEQYF. Written as DNA, the CDR3 is TGTGCCAGCAGCTCCATGACAGGGGAAGGCTACGAGCAGTACTTC.